The 29 T cell receptor beta chains reported below all come from one sample, sequenced in a study of shared clonotypes between healthy human individuals. The protocol was immunoSEQ multiplex PCR, while the TCRdb copy is restricted to in-frame clones and leaves out a portion. This sample has roughly 2.1 million clones, with roughly 91% found just once. In the naive CD8 group, cells lacked CD45RO and were positively selected for CCR7, so terminally differentiated effector memory CD45RA+ cells were left out. The sample consisted of naive CD8+ T cells from PBMCs. These receptors all stem from a man aged 18 to 35 in good health. Some clones in this sample may be carry-over from other donors' samples.

This sequence joins TRBV25-1 and TRBJ1-2; 9 bases match TRBD1. From germline, CDR1 is MGHDK and CDR2 SYGVNS. The CDR3 totals 15 residues. The junction had 9 bases not matched to a gene; V was cut back by 6 bases and J by 4 bases. For the CDR3, the DNA is TGTGCCAGCAGCGCCTCTTGGGACAGGGTCTATGGCTACACCTTC. Its translation is CASSASWDRVYGYTF.

This rearrangement joins TRBV7-9 to TRBJ1-5; a possible D gene is TRBD1 (5 bases). The V end lost 5 bases, the J end lost 7 bases, and 21 bases lay between the germline ends. The CDR3 sequence is 16 residues long. Germline V gives CDR1 SEHNR, CDR2 FQNEAQ (reference sequence). CDR3 DNA: TGTGCCAGCAGCCCCGGGATCAGGGAGTCTTGGCAGCCCCAGCATTTT. It specifies CASSPGIRESWQPQHF.

The J gene is TRBJ2-7, the V gene TRBV6-1; the D is unclear. The length of the CDR3 is 11 residues. Per the germline V gene, CDR1 is MNHNS and CDR2 is SASEGT. The V end was cut by 8 bases, the J end by 2 bases, with 7 bases between. CDR3: CASLTTYEQYF. CDR3 in DNA: TGTGCCAGCCTTACCACCTACGAGCAGTACTTC.

The chain links TRBV28 to TRBJ2-5, with 7 bases aligning to TRBD2. Germline CDR1 MDHEN, CDR2 SYDVKM. V lost 7 bases, J lost 5 bases, and 7 bases stayed unmatched. The CDR3 sequence is 13 residues long. The CDR3 here is CASTPRGGETQYF. In DNA, the CDR3 is TGTGCCAGCACCCCAAGGGGAGGGGAGACCCAGTACTTC.

V usage is TRBV7-8 and J usage is TRBJ2-3; perhaps D is TRBD1 or TRBD2 (5 bases each). CDR3 length: 15 residues. Deletions cut 2 bases from V and 0 bases from J, with 9 bases between. The germline V gene encodes CDR1 SGHVS and CDR2 FQNEAQ. The CDR3 reads CASSLKRDSTDTQYF. CDR3 nucleotides: TGTGCCAGCAGCTTAAAAAGGGACAGCACAGATACGCAGTATTTT.

The chain uses TRBV7-9 and TRBJ1-2, with D maybe TRBD1 (6 bases). Looked up from germline, CDR1 is SEHNR and CDR2 is FQNEAQ (reference sequence). CDR3 length equals 15 residues. Trimming shortened V by 3 bases and J by 2 bases, and 13 bases separated the two germline ends. CDR3 sequence reads: CASSFQGRGNYGYTF. The CDR3 DNA follows: TGTGCCAGCAGCTTTCAGGGGAGGGGGAACTATGGCTACACCTTC. Combining the CDR3 with reference TRBV7-9 and TRBJ1-2 gives the whole variable domain DTGVSQNPRHKITKRGQNVTFRCDPISEHNRLYWYRQTLGQGPEFLTYFQNEAQLEKSRLLSDRFSAERPKGSFSTLEIQRTEQGDSAMYLCASSFQGRGNYGYTFGSGTRLTVV.

This sequence joins TRBV13 and TRBJ2-7; a possible D gene is TRBD1 (6 bases). CDR1 and CDR2 (germline): PRHDT, FYEKMQ (reference sequence). The CDR3 contains 14 residues. V lost 0 bases and J lost 3, with 9 bases in between. CDR3 coding DNA: TGTGCCAGCAGCTTAGGGGGACAAAACTACGAGCAGTACTTC. The encoded protein is CASSLGGQNYEQYF.

This chain uses TRBV30 with TRBJ2-5, with a weak D call TRBD2 (5 bases). V was pared by 0 bases and J by 2 bases, with 13 bases between. CDR1 GTSNPN and CDR2 SVGIG come from the germline V gene (reference sequence). The CDR3 extends over 15 amino acids. CDR3 amino acids: CAWSVSEEKQETQYF. The CDR3, as DNA: TGTGCCTGGAGTGTTTCGGAGGAGAAACAAGAGACCCAGTACTTC.

CDR3 sequence (DNA): TGCAGCGTTGCAGGGGCCGCGTACTCTGGGGCCAACGTCCTGACTTTC. Its translation: CSVAGAAYSGANVLTF. The chain links TRBV29-1 to TRBJ2-6; a possible D gene is TRBD1 (6 bases). Germline V gene lookup returns CDR1 SQVTM and CDR2 ANQGSEA. Between the trimmed V and J ends, which lost 4 bases and 0 bases, there was a span of 13 bases. The CDR3 has 16 residues.

This chain connects TRBV27 to TRBJ2-1, with TRBD2 matching over 9 bases. The CDR3 loop spans 19 amino acids. Trimming cost V 3 bases and J 8 bases; bases outside gene matches: 20. Germline V CDR1 and CDR2: MNHEY, SMNVEV (reference sequence). The CDR3 sequence: CASSLRGRAGTSFSDEQFF. Here the CDR3 DNA reads TGTGCCAGCAGTTTGAGGGGGCGGGCCGGGACTAGCTTTAGCGATGAGCAGTTCTTC.

This chain's CDR3 is CASSQLGPRGTEAFF. For the CDR3, the DNA is TGTGCCAGCTCACAACTGGGCCCAAGGGGTACTGAAGCTTTCTTT. The chain couples TRBV18 to TRBJ1-1, with D possibly matching TRBD1 (5 bases). V was pared by 4 bases and J by 5 bases, with 17 bases between. Looked up from germline, CDR1 is KGHSH and CDR2 is LQKENI. This CDR3 is 15 amino acids long.

The V and J genes are TRBV5-4 and TRBJ2-7; 8 bases line up with TRBD2. After removal of 2 bases from V and 6 bases from J, the junction contained 7 bases not matched to a gene. Germline loops: CDR1 SGHNT, CDR2 YYREEE (reference sequence). The CDR3 spans 14 residues. CDR3 in DNA: TGTGCCAGCAGCTTCCGGGAGGGGTCCGCCGAGCAGTACTTC. Protein: CASSFREGSAEQYF.

The chain couples TRBV9 to TRBJ2-7, with 7 bases lining up with TRBD1. Germline CDR1 and CDR2: SGDLS and YYNGEE. The CDR3 extends over 13 amino acids. V shed 4 bases, J shed 3 bases, and the junction held 4 bases outside the gene matches. The CDR3 loop reads CASSYDRDYEQYF. DNA for the CDR3: TGTGCCAGCAGCTACGACAGGGACTACGAGCAGTACTTC.

This rearrangement joins TRBV29-1 to TRBJ2-7; 9 bases line up with TRBD2. The CDR3 is 15 residues long. The V gene end was trimmed by 3 bases and the J gene end by 1 base; junction bases not matched to a gene: 7. Germline V gene lookup returns CDR1 SQVTM and CDR2 ANQGSEA. The CDR3, as DNA: TGCAGCGTTGAGGTAGCGGGAGTTTTGTCCTACGAGCAGTACTTC. This gives the protein CSVEVAGVLSYEQYF.

This clone was picked up one time. The V call is TRBV9, the J call TRBJ2-1, with 7 positions matching TRBD2. The V segment lost 0 bases and the J segment 15 bases; nucleotides outside the gene matches: 12. CDR1 is SGDLS and CDR2 is YYNGEE in the germline V gene. This CDR3 contains 14 residues. CDR3 residues: CASSVAGGPPDPFF. CDR3 nucleotide sequence: TGTGCCAGCAGCGTAGCGGGAGGTCCCCCCGACCCGTTCTTC.

The CDR3 DNA is TGCGCCAGCAGCTTCCCCGGGAGAGGGGATGGCTACACCTTC. Residues: CASSFPGRGDGYTF. This sequence joins TRBV4-1 and TRBJ1-2; TRBD1 might be the D (5 bases). There are 14 residues in the CDR3. Germline V gives CDR1 MGHRA, CDR2 YSYEKL. Trimming took off 5 bases at V and 6 bases at J, with 16 bases between the two ends.

The gene calls are TRBV9 and TRBJ2-7; 13 nucleotides align to TRBD2. This CDR3 contains 14 residues. V lost 4 bases to trimming and J lost 5 bases; unmatched junction nucleotides: 3. Germline V gene data show CDR1 as SGDLS and CDR2 as YYNGEE. CDR3 region: CASSPLAGGDEQYF. The DNA for the CDR3 is TGTGCCAGCAGCCCACTAGCGGGAGGGGACGAGCAGTACTTC.

The chain is built from TRBV4-3 and TRBJ1-2; 7 bases map to TRBD1. The CDR3 covers 16 residues. Germline CDR1 and CDR2: LGHNA and YSLEER. Trimming cost V 6 bases and J 4 bases; bases outside gene matches: 14. The CDR3 region has the DNA TGCGCCAGCAGAGGAACTTACCGACAGGGCCTCTATGGCTACACCTTC. As protein: CASRGTYRQGLYGYTF.

The rearrangement links TRBV28 to TRBJ2-4; TRBD1 matches 10 bases. CDR1 MDHEN and CDR2 SYDVKM come from the germline V gene. V shed 2 bases and J 1 base; nucleotides not matched to a gene: 5. CDR3 length: 17 residues. The CDR3 here is CASSLRGTGVAKNIQYF. DNA for the CDR3: TGTGCCAGCAGTTTACGTGGGACAGGGGTGGCCAAAAACATTCAGTACTTC.

The chain links TRBV5-1 to TRBJ2-1; D may be TRBD1 (6 bases). This CDR3 is 15 amino acids long. The ends were cut back, 5 bases at V and 8 bases at J, with 20 bases in the middle. CDR1 is SGHRS and CDR2 is YFSETQ in the germline V gene. CDR3 in DNA: TGCGCCAGCAGGGTTACAGGGCCGCTCGGCGATGAGCAGTTCTTC. Translating it yields CASRVTGPLGDEQFF.

The V and J genes are TRBV9 and TRBJ2-7; 11 bases are a match to TRBD1. The CDR3 sequence is 16 residues long. V gave up 3 bases and J gave up 3 bases; unmatched junction bases: 8. Germline values: CDR1 SGDLS, CDR2 YYNGEE. The CDR3 coding sequence is TGTGCCAGCAGCGCAACCACCGGGACAGGGGGCTACGAGCAGTACTTC. Residues: CASSATTGTGGYEQYF.

Comment on this clone: The sample has other DNA sequences that encode this CDR3 too. The chain uses TRBV28 and TRBJ1-1; D remains unclear. The germline V gene has CDR1 MDHEN and CDR2 SYDVKM. V was trimmed by 5 bases and J by 2 bases, leaving 9 bases between them. The CDR3 sequence is 13 residues long. The CDR3 reads CASSLLRNTEAFF. In nucleotides, the CDR3 is TGTGCCAGCAGTCTACTTAGAAACACTGAAGCTTTCTTT.

Only a few counts were recorded for this clone. The chain joins TRBV29-1 to TRBJ1-1; 8 nucleotides line up with TRBD1. The CDR3 has 11 amino acids. Germline V gives CDR1 SQVTM, CDR2 ANQGSEA. V lost 4 bases, J lost 6 bases, and 1 base stayed unmatched. CDR3 coding DNA: TGCAGCGTTGCACAGGGGGCTGAAGCTTTCTTT. This encodes CSVAQGAEAFF.

The chain employs TRBV11-2 and TRBJ2-2, with TRBD1 identical over 10 bases. CDR3 length equals 16 residues. Germline-derived CDR1 and CDR2 are SGHAT and FQNNGV. The junction had 5 bases not matched to a gene; V was cut back by 5 bases and J by 2 bases. The CDR3 coding sequence is TGTGCCAGCAGCCCTACGACAGGGGGCAACACCGGGGAGCTGTTTTTT. Translated: CASSPTTGGNTGELFF.

The chain links TRBV27 to TRBJ2-1; D is tentatively TRBD1 or TRBD2 (5 bases each). The V gene's germline CDR1 is MNHEY and CDR2 SMNVEV (reference sequence). V lost 4 bases and J 10 bases, leaving 17 bases between the germline ends. The CDR3 is made up of 14 amino acids. This chain's CDR3 is CASSWGLGSGEQFF. The DNA of the CDR3 is TGTGCCAGCAGTTGGGGGTTAGGGTCGGGGGAGCAGTTCTTC.

J is TRBJ1-2 and V is TRBV4-2; weak D call: TRBD1 (5 bases). The germline gives CDR1 LGHNA, CDR2 YNFKEQ. Between the trimmed V and J ends, which lost 4 bases and 1 base, there was a span of 13 bases. The CDR3 length is 15 residues. The chain's CDR3 is CASSRRDGLNYGYTF. In nucleotides, the CDR3 is TGTGCCAGCAGCCGTAGGGACGGACTTAACTATGGCTACACCTTC.

Only one count was recorded for this clone. The rearrangement links TRBV10-3 to TRBJ2-2; D is uncertain. This CDR3 is 15 amino acids long. Germline CDR1 is ENHRY and CDR2 is SYGVKD. Trimming stripped 3 bases from V and 3 bases from J, with 11 bases between. The chain's CDR3 is CAISDVGVDTGELFF. In nucleotides, the CDR3 is TGTGCCATCAGTGATGTTGGGGTAGACACCGGGGAGCTGTTTTTT.

The V gene is TRBV19, the J gene TRBJ2-7; possibly TRBD2 for D (5 bases). Germline values: CDR1 LNHDA, CDR2 SQIVND (reference sequence). Trimming stripped 5 bases from V and 0 bases from J, with 11 bases between. The CDR3 contains 14 residues. The CDR3 protein is CASSPSPNSYEQYF. In nucleotides, the CDR3 is TGTGCCAGTAGTCCTAGCCCGAACTCCTACGAGCAGTACTTC.

This clone was picked up one time. V is TRBV7-9 and J is TRBJ1-4; perhaps TRBD1 as D (5 bases). The CDR3 is made up of 15 amino acids. The V end was cut by 5 bases, the J end by 8 bases, with 18 bases between. CDR1 and CDR2 from the germline V gene are SEHNR and FQNEAQ (reference sequence). CDR3 sequence (DNA): TGTGCCAGCAGCGCATGGGACGGCGAAGGCGAAAAACTGTTTTTT. Its protein product is CASSAWDGEGEKLFF.